This T cell receptor beta chain was sequenced for a study of T cell changes during pregnancy in multiple sclerosis. Sequenced by immunoSEQ multiplex PCR; TCRdb stores in-frame clones only, minus some. The repertoire includes fewer than 80,000 clones, roughly 94% of them detected once, and roughly 0.13% sits in the top ten. V gave up 8 bases and J gave up 4 bases, with 11 bases separating them. The CDR3 spans 12 residues. The V gene's germline CDR1 is LNHDA and CDR2 SQIVND (reference sequence). This specimen was CD4+ T cells from peripheral blood mononuclear cells, taken after pregnancy. The source is a female donor with multiple sclerosis, enrolled in a pregnancy study. The chain carries TRBV19 and TRBJ1-1; no clear D. CDR3 sequence: CASRAEGTEAFF. CDR3 nucleotide sequence: TGTGCCAGTCGGGCCGAGGGCACTGAAGCTTTCTTT.